Here is one T cell receptor beta chain with its context. In this sample, this clonotype turned up once. This clone's antigen is unknown. Within one base of it there is no much larger clone, and no base qualities were kept. Evidence from one read is weak. This sample was taken from a study of T cell repertoires in cytomegalovirus infection (dated by TCRdb to the late 2010s). At the level of the whole study: Donor HLA type was relevant to the analysis, because carriage of CMV infection together with the matching HLA type was indicated by public TCR beta signatures.

Sequencing was carried out with an Illumina HiSeq 1500. In TCRdb, the public reads were trimmed at Q25 with fastp and aligned with MiXCR, with productive beta chains retained. Identical CDR3 protein sequences are pooled into one entry, listed with their most common genes and DNA. The sample contains some 220,000 distinct CDR3 sequences, roughly 12% of them found a single time. 1.5% to 2% of the sample is in the top ten clones. Results the study describes overall, beyond this receptor: Carriers of CMV infection plus the relevant HLA type were discriminated by the cumulative frequency of public TCR beta family members in the study cohort and in an independent roughly 350-donor cohort. The ex vivo response was dominated by HLA-C-restricted CMV-specific TCR beta clonotypes, which also provided the single most frequent clonotype in two of eight donors.

The cysteine opens and the phenylalanine closes a CDR3 of 16 amino acids. Only CDR3 DNA remains: 48 bases, in frame from the first base. Trimming at the junction amounts to 3 bases on V and 2 bases on J, and the germline ends lie 17 bases apart. The germline V gene encodes CDR1 SGDLS and CDR2 YYNGEE. Sequencing used PBMCs. This clonotype originated in a human donor in good health (CMV status not recorded). Some clones in this sample may be carry-over from other donors' samples. The chain was built from TRBV9 and TRBJ1-2, with no D gene named confidently. The CDR3: CASSDSPVAANYGYTF. In nucleotides, the sequence is TGTGCCAGCAGCGACTCACCGGTGGCGGCAAACTATGGCTACACCTTC.